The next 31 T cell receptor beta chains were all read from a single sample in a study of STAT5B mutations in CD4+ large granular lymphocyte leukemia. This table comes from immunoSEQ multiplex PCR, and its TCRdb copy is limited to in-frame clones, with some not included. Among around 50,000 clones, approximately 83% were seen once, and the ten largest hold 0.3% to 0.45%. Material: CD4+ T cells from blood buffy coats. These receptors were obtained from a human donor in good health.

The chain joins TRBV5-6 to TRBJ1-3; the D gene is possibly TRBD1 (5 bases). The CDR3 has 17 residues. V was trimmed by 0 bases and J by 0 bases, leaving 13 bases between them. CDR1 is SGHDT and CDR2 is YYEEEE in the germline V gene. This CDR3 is CASSLGRGPGSGNTIYF. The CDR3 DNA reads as TGTGCCAGCAGCTTGGGGAGGGGCCCAGGCTCTGGAAACACCATATATTTT.

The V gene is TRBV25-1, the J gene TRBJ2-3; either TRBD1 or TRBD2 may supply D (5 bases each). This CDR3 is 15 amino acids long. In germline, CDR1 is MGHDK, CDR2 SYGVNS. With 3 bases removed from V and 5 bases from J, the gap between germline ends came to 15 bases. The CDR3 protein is CASSDSSWDQDTQYF. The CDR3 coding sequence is TGTGCCAGCAGTGATTCTAGCTGGGACCAAGATACGCAGTATTTT.

CDR3 residues: CASSDISLDMNEQFF. CDR3 bases: TGTGCCAGTAGTGACATTTCCTTGGACATGAATGAGCAGTTCTTC. The V call is TRBV19, the J call TRBJ2-1; tentative D call: TRBD1 (5 bases). Trimming shortened V by 5 bases and J by 7 bases, and 18 bases separated the two germline ends. This CDR3 has 15 residues. Germline V gene sequence: CDR1 LNHDA, CDR2 SQIVND (reference sequence).

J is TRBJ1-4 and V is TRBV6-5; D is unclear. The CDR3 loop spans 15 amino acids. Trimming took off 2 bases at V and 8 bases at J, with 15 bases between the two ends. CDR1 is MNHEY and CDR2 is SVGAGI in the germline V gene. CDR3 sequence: CASSYVASRREKLFF. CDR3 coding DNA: TGTGCCAGCAGTTACGTCGCCAGCCGGAGAGAAAAACTGTTTTTT.

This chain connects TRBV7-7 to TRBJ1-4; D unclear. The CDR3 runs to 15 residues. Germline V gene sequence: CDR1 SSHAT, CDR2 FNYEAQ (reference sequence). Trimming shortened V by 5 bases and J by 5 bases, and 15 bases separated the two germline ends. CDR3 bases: TGTGCCAGCAGCATTACCGACGGACCGAATGAAAAACTGTTTTTT. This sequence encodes CASSITDGPNEKLFF.

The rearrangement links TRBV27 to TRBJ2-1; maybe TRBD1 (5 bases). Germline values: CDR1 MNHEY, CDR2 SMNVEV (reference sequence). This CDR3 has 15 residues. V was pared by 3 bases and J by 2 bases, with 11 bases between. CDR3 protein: CASSLGLPTYNEQFF. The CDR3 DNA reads TGTGCCAGCAGTTTGGGGCTGCCTACCTACAATGAGCAGTTCTTC.

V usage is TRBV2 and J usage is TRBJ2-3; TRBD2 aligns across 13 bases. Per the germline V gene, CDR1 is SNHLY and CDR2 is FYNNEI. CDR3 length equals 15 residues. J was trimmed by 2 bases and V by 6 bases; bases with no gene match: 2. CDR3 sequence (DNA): TGTGCCAGCAGCGGACTAGCGGGAGTCACAGATACGCAGTATTTT. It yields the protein CASSGLAGVTDTQYF.

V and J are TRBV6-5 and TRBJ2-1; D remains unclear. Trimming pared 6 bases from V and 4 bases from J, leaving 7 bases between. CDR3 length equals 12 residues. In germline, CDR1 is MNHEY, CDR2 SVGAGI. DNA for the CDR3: TGTGCCAGCAGCCGTAGTTACAATGAGCAGTTCTTC. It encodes CASSRSYNEQFF.

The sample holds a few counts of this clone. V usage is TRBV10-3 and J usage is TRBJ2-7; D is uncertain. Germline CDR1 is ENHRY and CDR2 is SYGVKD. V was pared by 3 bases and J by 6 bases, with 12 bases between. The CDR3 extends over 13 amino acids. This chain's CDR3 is CAISEQRSVEQYF. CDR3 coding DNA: TGTGCCATCAGTGAACAACGCTCGGTCGAGCAGTACTTC.

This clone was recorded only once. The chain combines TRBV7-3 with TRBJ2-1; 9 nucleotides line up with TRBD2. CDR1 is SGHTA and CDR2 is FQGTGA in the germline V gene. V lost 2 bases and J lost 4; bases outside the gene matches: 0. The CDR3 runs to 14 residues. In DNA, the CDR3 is TGTGCCAGCAGCTTAGCGGGAGGGTACAATGAGCAGTTCTTC. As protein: CASSLAGGYNEQFF. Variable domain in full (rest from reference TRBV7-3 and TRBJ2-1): GAGVSQTPSNKVTEKGKYVELRCDPISGHTALYWYRQSLGQGPEFLIYFQGTGAADDSGLPNDRFFAVRPEGSVSTLKIQRTERGDSAVYLCASSLAGGYNEQFFGPGTRLTVL.

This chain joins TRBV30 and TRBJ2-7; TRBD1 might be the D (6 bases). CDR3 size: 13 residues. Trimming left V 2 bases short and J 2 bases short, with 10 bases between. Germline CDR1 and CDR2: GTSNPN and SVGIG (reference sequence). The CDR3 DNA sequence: TGTGCCTGGAGTATCGACAGGACCTACGAGCAGTACTTC. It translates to CAWSIDRTYEQYF.

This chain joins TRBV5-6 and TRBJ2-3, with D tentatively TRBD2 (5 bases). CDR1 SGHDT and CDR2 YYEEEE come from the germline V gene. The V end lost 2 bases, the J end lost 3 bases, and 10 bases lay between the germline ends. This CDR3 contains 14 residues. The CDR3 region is CASSFSPGTDTQYF. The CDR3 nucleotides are TGTGCCAGCAGCTTTTCTCCGGGGACAGATACGCAGTATTTT. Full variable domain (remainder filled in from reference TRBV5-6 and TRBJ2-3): DAGVTQSPTHLIKTRGQQVTLRCSPKSGHDTVSWYQQALGQGPQFIFQYYEEEERQRGNFPDRFSGHQFPNYSSELNVNALLLGDSALYLCASSFSPGTDTQYFGPGTRLTVL.

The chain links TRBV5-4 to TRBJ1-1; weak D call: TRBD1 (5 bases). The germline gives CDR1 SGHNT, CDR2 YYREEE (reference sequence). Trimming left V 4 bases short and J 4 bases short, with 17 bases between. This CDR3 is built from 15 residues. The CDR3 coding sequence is TGTGCCAGCAGCGGAGCGGGGGGGATTATCACTGAAGCTTTCTTT. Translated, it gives CASSGAGGIITEAFF.

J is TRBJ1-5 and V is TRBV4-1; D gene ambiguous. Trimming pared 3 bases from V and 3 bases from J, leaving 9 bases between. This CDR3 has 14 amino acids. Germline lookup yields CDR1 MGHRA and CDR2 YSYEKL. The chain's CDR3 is CASSHSGYNQPQHF. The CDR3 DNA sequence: TGCGCCAGCAGCCACTCGGGGTACAATCAGCCCCAGCATTTT.

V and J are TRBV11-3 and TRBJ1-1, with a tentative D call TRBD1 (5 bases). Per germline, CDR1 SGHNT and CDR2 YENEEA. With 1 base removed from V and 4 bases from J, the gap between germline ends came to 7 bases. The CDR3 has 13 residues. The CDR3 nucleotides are TGTGCCAGCAGCTTAGTGGGGGGCACTGAAGCTTTCTTT. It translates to CASSLVGGTEAFF.

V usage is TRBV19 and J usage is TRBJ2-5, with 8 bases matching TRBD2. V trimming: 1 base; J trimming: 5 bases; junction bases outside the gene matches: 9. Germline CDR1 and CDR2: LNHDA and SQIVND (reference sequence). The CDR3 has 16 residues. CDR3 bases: TGTGCCAGTAGTATAGGGCGGGGGGCCGGATCGGAGACCCAGTACTTC. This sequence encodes CASSIGRGAGSETQYF.

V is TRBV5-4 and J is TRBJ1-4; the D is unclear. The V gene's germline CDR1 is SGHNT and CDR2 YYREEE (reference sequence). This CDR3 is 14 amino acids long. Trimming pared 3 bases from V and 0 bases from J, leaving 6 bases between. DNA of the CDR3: TGTGCCAGCAGCTCGGGCACAACTAATGAAAAACTGTTTTTT. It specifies CASSSGTTNEKLFF.

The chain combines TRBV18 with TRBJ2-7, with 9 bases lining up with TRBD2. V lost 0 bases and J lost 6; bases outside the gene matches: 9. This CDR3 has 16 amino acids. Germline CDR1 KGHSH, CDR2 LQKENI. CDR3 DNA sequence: TGTGCCAGCTCACCACCTTATAGCGGGAGCGGCGGCGAGCAGTACTTC. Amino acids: CASSPPYSGSGGEQYF.

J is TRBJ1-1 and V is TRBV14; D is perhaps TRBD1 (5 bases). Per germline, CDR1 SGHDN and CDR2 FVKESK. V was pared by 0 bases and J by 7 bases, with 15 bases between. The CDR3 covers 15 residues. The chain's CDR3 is CASSQEIGGYSEAFF. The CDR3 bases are TGTGCCAGCAGCCAAGAGATTGGGGGGTATAGTGAAGCTTTCTTT.

CDR3 nucleotide sequence: TGTGCCACCTCGCTGTCCGGGAACCTCTACGAGCAGTACTTC. Its translation: CATSLSGNLYEQYF. The genes are TRBV10-3 and TRBJ2-7, with D maybe TRBD2 (5 bases). CDR3 length: 14 residues. V was trimmed by 10 bases and J by 3 bases, leaving 19 bases between them. Germline CDR1 ENHRY, CDR2 SYGVKD.

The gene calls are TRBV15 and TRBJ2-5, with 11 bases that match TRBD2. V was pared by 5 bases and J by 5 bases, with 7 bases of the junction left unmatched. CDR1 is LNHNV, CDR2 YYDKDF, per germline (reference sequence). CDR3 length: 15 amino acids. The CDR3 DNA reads TGTGCCACCAGCTCGCGACTAGCGGGGTTTGAGACCCAGTACTTC. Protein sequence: CATSSRLAGFETQYF.

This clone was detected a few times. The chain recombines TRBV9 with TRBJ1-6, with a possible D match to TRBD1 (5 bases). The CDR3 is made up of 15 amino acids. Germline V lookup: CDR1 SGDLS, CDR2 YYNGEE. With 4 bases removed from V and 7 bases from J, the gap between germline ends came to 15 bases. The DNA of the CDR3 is TGTGCCAGCAGCCCAATCACAGGCTTCAATTCACCCCTCCACTTT. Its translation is CASSPITGFNSPLHF.

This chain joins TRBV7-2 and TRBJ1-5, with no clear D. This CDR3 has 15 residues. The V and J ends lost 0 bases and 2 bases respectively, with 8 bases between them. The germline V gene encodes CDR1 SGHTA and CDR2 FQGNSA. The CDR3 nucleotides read TGTGCCAGCAGCTTAGCGGGGTGGGGCAATCAGCCCCAGCATTTT. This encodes CASSLAGWGNQPQHF.

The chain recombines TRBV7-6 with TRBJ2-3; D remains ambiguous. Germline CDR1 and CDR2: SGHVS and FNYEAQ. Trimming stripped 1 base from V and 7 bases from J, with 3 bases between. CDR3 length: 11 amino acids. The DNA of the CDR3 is TGTGCCAGCAGCTTAGGGAATACGCAGTATTTT. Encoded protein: CASSLGNTQYF.

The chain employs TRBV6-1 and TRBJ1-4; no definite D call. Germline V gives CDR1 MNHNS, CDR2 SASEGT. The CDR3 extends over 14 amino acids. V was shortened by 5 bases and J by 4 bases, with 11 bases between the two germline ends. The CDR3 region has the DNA TGTGCCAGCAGTCCGACTTTGGTTAATGAAAAACTGTTTTTT. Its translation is CASSPTLVNEKLFF.

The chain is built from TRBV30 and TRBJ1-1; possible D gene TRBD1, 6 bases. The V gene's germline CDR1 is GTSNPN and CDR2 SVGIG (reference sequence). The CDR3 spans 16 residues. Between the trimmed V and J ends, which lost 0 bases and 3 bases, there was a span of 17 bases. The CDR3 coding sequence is TGTGCCTGGAGTGTAATAAGTGGGACACTACACACTGAAGCTTTCTTT. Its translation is CAWSVISGTLHTEAFF.

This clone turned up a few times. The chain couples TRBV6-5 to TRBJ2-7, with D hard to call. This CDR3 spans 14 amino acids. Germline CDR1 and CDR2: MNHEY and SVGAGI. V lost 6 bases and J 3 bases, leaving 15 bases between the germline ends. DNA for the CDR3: TGTGCCAGCAGCCTTCGGGCAGCGCTCTACGAGCAGTACTTC. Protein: CASSLRAALYEQYF.

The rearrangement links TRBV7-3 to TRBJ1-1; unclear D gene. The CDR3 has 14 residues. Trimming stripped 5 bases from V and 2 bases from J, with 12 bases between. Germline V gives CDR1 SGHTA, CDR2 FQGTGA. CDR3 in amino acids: CASSARTGNTEAFF. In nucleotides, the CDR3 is TGTGCCAGCAGCGCCCGGACGGGTAACACTGAAGCTTTCTTT. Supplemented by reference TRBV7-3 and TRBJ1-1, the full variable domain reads GAGVSQTPSNKVTEKGKYVELRCDPISGHTALYWYRQSLGQGPEFLIYFQGTGAADDSGLPNDRFFAVRPEGSVSTLKIQRTERGDSAVYLCASSARTGNTEAFFGQGTRLTVV.

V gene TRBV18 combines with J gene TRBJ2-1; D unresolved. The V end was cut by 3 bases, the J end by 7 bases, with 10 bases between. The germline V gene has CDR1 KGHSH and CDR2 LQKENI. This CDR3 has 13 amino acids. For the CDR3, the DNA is TGTGCCAGCTCACCGACACAGAATAATGAGCAGTTCTTC. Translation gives CASSPTQNNEQFF.

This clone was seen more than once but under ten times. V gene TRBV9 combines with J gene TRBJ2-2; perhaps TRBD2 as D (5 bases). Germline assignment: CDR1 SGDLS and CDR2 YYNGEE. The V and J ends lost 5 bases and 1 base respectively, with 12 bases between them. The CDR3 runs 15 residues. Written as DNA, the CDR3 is TGTGCCAGCAGTCCCCCGGGGATGAACACCGGGGAGCTGTTTTTT. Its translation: CASSPPGMNTGELFF.

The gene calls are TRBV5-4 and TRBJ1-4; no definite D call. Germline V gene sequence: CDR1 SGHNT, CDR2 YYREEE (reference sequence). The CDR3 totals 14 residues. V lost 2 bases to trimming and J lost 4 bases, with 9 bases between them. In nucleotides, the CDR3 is TGTGCCAGCAGCTTCGGACGGGGTAATGAAAAACTGTTTTTT. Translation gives CASSFGRGNEKLFF.